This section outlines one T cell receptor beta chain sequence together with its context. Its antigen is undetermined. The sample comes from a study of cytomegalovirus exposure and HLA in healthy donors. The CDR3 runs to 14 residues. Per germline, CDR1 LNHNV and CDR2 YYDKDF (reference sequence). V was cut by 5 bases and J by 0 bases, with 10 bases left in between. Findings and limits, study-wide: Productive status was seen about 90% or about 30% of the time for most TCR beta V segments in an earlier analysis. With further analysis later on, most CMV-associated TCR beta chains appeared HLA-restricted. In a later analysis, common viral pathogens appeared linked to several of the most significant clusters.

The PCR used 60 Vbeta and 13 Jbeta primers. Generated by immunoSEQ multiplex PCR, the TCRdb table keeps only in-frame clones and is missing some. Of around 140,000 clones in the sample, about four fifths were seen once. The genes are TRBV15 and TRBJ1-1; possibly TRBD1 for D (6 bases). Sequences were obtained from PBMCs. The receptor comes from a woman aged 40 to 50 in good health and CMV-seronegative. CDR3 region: CATSPTGMNTEAFF. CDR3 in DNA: TGTGCCACCAGCCCGACAGGTATGAACACTGAAGCTTTCTTT.